This entry concerns a single TCR beta chain. This CDR3 contains 14 residues. Looked up from germline, CDR1 is SNHLY and CDR2 is FYNNEI. Trimming left V 4 bases short and J 5 bases short, with 9 bases between. These data come from a study of OX40 agonist ivuxolimab in advanced cancers. Assay used: immunoSEQ multiplex PCR; TCRdb lists only in-frame clones, some missing. The sample contains approximately 62,000 clones, 88% of which appear only once. This sequence originates from an adult with an advanced solid tumor such as melanoma, head and neck, liver or kidney cancer. V and J are TRBV2 and TRBJ1-6; perhaps TRBD1 as D (5 bases). Sequencing used CD4+ or CD8+ T cells sorted from blood, obtained in a trial of the OX40 agonist ivuxolimab. DNA for the CDR3: TGTGCCAGCAGTGGCGAGGGGAATAATTCACCCCTCCACTTT. This codes for CASSGEGNNSPLHF.